The entry below gives a single T cell receptor (beta chain) sequence along with its context. Its antigen has not been determined. Per-base quality was not reported, and no clone a single base away is much larger than it. Library construction relied on the immunoSEQ multiplex PCR assay. The clones in this table, taken by TCRdb from immuneACCESS, are in-frame only. Not every clone is retained; where verified, under half of the shortfall comes from an unresolved V gene, and the cause of the rest is unknown. The sample data list 65,000 to 80,000 clones, and 95% to 98% of these were observed just once. The ten largest clonotypes hold approximately 0.2% of the sample. The source of the sample is a study of technical replicates of blood from four donors (dated by TCRdb to about 2017). Spanning cysteine to phenylalanine, the CDR3 consists of 18 amino acids. This entry keeps only the CDR3 DNA: 54 bases, framed from base 1.

The source material was T cells isolated from PBMCs. The receptor comes from a human donor in good health. The receptor chain draws on TRBV21-1 and TRBJ2-3; the table's D call, TRBD2, was not checked against the DNA. TRBV21-1 is a pseudogene. In nucleotides, the sequence is TGTGCCAGCACGAAAGGACTAGCGGAACTACCAAGCACAGATACGCAGTATTTT. Translated, it reads CASTKGLAELPSTDTQYF.